The T cell receptor beta chain described here comes from a study of CD8+CD57+ T cells in acquired aplastic anemia. The overall study: Sorted CD4+ plus CD8+ cells gave DNA averaging 3.2 ug. CD4+ cell libraries from healthy donors averaged about 11 million reads.

V was cut by 0 bases and J by 1 base, with 12 bases left in between. Germline values: CDR1 SGHRS, CDR2 YFSETQ. The CDR3 totals 16 residues. This clonotype appeared many times. Its antigen is not known. Study observations and caveats: Patients had approximately 30 CD8+ CDR3 sequences in common with controls (the shared set).

Genomic DNA, the template, was used for profiling of the TCR beta VDJ and CDR3. TCRdb reprocessed the reads via MiXCR and lists one record per CDR3 protein. Among a few hundred thousand distinct CDR3 sequences, around 63% were seen once, and the ten largest hold approximately 30%. The source is a human donor in good health. What was sequenced was sorted CD4+, CD8+, or CD8+CD57+ T cells (not recorded which) from PBMCs. The chain joins TRBV5-1 to TRBJ2-3, with D uncertain. This chain's CDR3 is CASSLEGLRGTDTQYF. Here the CDR3 DNA reads TGCGCCAGCAGCTTGGAGGGTCTAAGGGGCACAGATACGCAGTATTTT.